These 11 T cell receptor beta chains originate from one sample sequenced in a study of metastatic and nonmetastatic thyroid tumors. None of the patients had undergone any treatment ahead of thyroid surgery. TCRdb used MiXCR to call clones anew from the PCR reads. The repertoire holds 25,000 to 40,000 clones, with 17% as singletons. Material for sequencing was blood. The source is a female donor with papillary thyroid cancer or a benign thyroid nodule (not recorded which). Some clones in this sample may be carry-over from other donors' samples.

This clone has just a few counts. One end of the junction varies from germline; a read error may be responsible. The chain joins TRBV28 to TRBJ2-2; 8 nucleotides align to TRBD1. The CDR3 is 16 residues long. Germline loops: CDR1 MDHEN, CDR2 SYDVKM. The CDR3 bases are TGTGCCAGCAGTCTCCCGGGACAGGTGAGCACCTGGGAGCTGTTTTTT. Translating it yields CASSLPGQVSTWELFF.

This clone was recorded many times. The CDR3 nucleotides read TGTGCCAGCAGCCAAGGGACTTTAAATGAGCAGTTCTTC. Its protein is CASSQGTLNEQFF. The chain recombines TRBV4-2 with TRBJ2-1, with D possibly being TRBD2 (5 bases). The length of the CDR3 is 13 residues. Trimming removed 1 base at V and 7 bases at J, with 8 bases between. Germline V CDR1 and CDR2: LGHNA, YNFKEQ.

This clone was observed many times. The chain couples TRBV30 to TRBJ1-1; no clear D. The V end lost 4 bases, the J end lost 0 bases, and 6 bases lay between the germline ends. Germline lookup yields CDR1 GTSNPN and CDR2 SVGIG (reference sequence). The CDR3 is made up of 12 amino acids. The CDR3 DNA follows: TGTGCCTGGACAGGCATGAACACTGAAGCTTTCTTT. Amino acid sequence: CAWTGMNTEAFF. The whole variable domain, filled in from reference TRBV30 and TRBJ1-1, reads SQTIHQWPATLVQPVGSPLSLECTVEGTSNPNLYWYRQAAGRGLQLLFYSVGIGQISSEVPQNLSASRPQDRQFILSSKKLLLSDSGFYLCAWTGMNTEAFFGQGTRLTVV.

As regards this clone: Being one base from a much bigger clone, this may be a read error. The rearrangement links TRBV20-1 to TRBJ2-7, with 10 bases that match TRBD2. The CDR3 totals 13 residues. Germline V CDR1 and CDR2: DFQATT, SNEGSKA (reference sequence). The CDR3 protein is CSFQRGGTYEQYF. The DNA for the CDR3 is TGCAGTTTCCAGCGGGGGGGCACCTACGAGCAGTACTTT.

This clone came up many times. This sequence joins TRBV9 and TRBJ2-1, with D tentatively TRBD2 (7 bases). From germline, CDR1 is SGDLS and CDR2 YYNGEE. The V gene lost 3 bases and the J gene lost 2 bases, with 12 bases spanning the gap. The CDR3 extends over 15 amino acids. Written as DNA, the CDR3 is TGTGCCAGCAGCGGAAGGGGGGGGGCCTACAATGAGCAGTTCTTC. It codes for CASSGRGGAYNEQFF. The variable domain in full, with the rest retrieved from reference TRBV9 and TRBJ2-1, is DSGVTQTPKHLITATGQRVTLRCSPRSGDLSVYWYQQSLDQGLQFLIQYYNGEERAKGNILERFSAQQFPDLHSELNLSSLELGDSALYFCASSGRGGAYNEQFFGPGTRLTVL.

The V and J genes are TRBV20-1 and TRBJ2-1; 8 bases are shared with TRBD2. CDR1 and CDR2 (germline): DFQATT, SNEGSKA (reference sequence). V lost 6 bases and J lost 2; bases outside the gene matches: 9. The CDR3 is 15 residues long. CDR3 sequence reads: CSAGVLAEPYNEQFF. The CDR3 coding sequence is TGCAGTGCAGGGGTACTAGCGGAACCCTACAATGAGCAGTTCTTC.

This clone was counted ten times or more. This may be a read error, as it is one base from a much larger clone. Here the CDR3 omits its conserved ending phenylalanine or tryptophan, so a read error is the likely source. CDR3 amino acids: CASKENGYTV. The CDR3 DNA sequence: TGTGCCAGTAAAGAAAATGGCTACACCGTC. The gene calls are TRBV19 and TRBJ1-2; no clear D gene. The germline CDR1 and CDR2 sequences are LNHDA and SQIVND (reference sequence). V lost 7 bases and J 6 bases, leaving 6 bases between the germline ends. The CDR3 extends over 10 amino acids.

In this sample, this clone turned up many times. The chain links TRBV28 to TRBJ1-4; TRBD1 matches at 8 bases. The CDR3 is made up of 15 amino acids. The V gene end was trimmed by 6 bases and the J gene end by 3 bases; junction bases not matched to a gene: 6. Germline V gene sequence: CDR1 MDHEN, CDR2 SYDVKM. CDR3 amino acids: CASSLGQGANEKLFF. The CDR3 DNA follows: TGTGCCAGCAGCCTAGGACAGGGTGCTAATGAAAAACTGTTTTTT.

This clone was counted at least ten times. The chain employs TRBV7-9 and TRBJ2-5; 11 bases fit TRBD2. CDR1 SEHNR and CDR2 FQNEAQ come from the germline V gene (reference sequence). Unmatched junction bases numbered 2, after V lost 3 bases and J lost 5 bases. CDR3 length equals 14 residues. The CDR3: CASSLTSGTETQYF. CDR3 nucleotides: TGTGCCAGCAGCTTGACTAGCGGGACCGAGACCCAGTACTTC.

The chain employs TRBV5-5 and TRBJ2-6, with a weak D call TRBD2 (6 bases). The CDR3 is 16 residues long. Germline lookup yields CDR1 SGHKS and CDR2 YYEKEE (reference sequence). The V end lost 0 bases, the J end lost 2 bases, and 9 bases lay between the germline ends. The DNA of the CDR3 is TGTGCCAGCAGCTTGGTTGGGGGGACTGGGGCCAACGTCCTGACTTTC. Its translation: CASSLVGGTGANVLTF.

This clone showed up many times. The rearrangement links TRBV4-2 to TRBJ2-7; weak D call: TRBD2 (6 bases). With 0 bases removed from V and 5 bases from J, the gap between germline ends came to 14 bases. This CDR3 comprises 15 residues. Germline lookup yields CDR1 LGHNA and CDR2 YNFKEQ. In DNA form, the CDR3 reads TGTGCCAGCAGCCAAGATCGGAGGGTAAAGGACGAGCAGTACTTC. Protein sequence: CASSQDRRVKDEQYF.